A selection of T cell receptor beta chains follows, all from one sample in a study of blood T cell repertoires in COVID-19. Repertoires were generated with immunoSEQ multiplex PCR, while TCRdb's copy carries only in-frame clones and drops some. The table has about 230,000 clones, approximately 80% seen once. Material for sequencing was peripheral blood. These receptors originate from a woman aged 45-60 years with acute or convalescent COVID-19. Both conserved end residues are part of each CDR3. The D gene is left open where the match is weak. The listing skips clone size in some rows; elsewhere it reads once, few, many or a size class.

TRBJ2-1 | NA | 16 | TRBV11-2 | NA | TGTGCCAGCAGCTTAGGGGGCGGGACAGTTTACAATGAGCAGTTCTTC | CASSLGGGTVYNEQFF
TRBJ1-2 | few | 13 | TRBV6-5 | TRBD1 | TGTGCCAGCAACCGGGGACAGGGGAATGGCTACACCTTC | CASNRGQGNGYTF
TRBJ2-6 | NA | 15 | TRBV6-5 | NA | TGTGCCAGCAGCCCCGGGACATCTGGGGCCAACGTCCTGACTTTC | CASSPGTSGANVLTF
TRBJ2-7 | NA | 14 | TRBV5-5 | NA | TGTGCCAGCAGCTTGCTTCAGGGCGCCTACGAGCAGTACTTC | CASSLLQGAYEQYF
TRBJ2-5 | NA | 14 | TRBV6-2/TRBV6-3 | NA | TGTGCCAGCAGTTTTGGTTTAGGGGGTGAGACCCAGTACTTC | CASSFGLGGETQYF
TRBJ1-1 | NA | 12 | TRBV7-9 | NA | TGTGCCAGCAGCTTGAGCGGACTTGAAGCTTTCTTT | CASSLSGLEAFF
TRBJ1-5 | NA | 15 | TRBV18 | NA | TGTGCCAGCTCACCCTCGGGTGCGGGAGATCAGCCCCAGCATTTT | CASSPSGAGDQPQHF
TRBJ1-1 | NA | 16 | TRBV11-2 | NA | TGTGCCAGCAGCTTAGATTCAGGTGATGGGAACACTGAAGCTTTCTTT | CASSLDSGDGNTEAFF
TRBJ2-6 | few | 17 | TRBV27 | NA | TGTGCCAGCAGTCGCAGACAGGCCCACTCTGGGGCCAACGTCCTGACTTTC | CASSRRQAHSGANVLTF
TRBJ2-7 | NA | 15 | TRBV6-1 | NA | TGTGCCAGCAGTGAATATCACAGGAGCTCCTACGAGCAGTACTTC | CASSEYHRSSYEQYF
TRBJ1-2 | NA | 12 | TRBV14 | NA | TGTGCCAGCAGCCATTGGGGGGATGGCTACACCTTC | CASSHWGDGYTF
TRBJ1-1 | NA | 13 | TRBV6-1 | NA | TGTGCCAGCAGTGAATTCGGGATCACTGAAGCTTTCTTT | CASSEFGITEAFF
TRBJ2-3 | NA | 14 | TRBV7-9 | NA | TGTGCCAGCAGCTTACAGGGTAGCACAGATACGCAGTATTTT | CASSLQGSTDTQYF
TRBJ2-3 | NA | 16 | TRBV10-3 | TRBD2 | TGTGCCATCAAAAGCGGGAAGGCAGCTGGCACAGATACGCAGTATTTT | CAIKSGKAAGTDTQYF
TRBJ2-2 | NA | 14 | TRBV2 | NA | TGTGCCAGCAGGAAACAGGGGAACACCGGGGAGCTGTTTTTT | CASRKQGNTGELFF
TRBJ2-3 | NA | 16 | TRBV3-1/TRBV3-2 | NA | TGTGCCAGCAGCCAGGCGCTAGCTGAGGGCACAGATACGCAGTATTTT | CASSQALAEGTDTQYF
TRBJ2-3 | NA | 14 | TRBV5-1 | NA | TGCGCCAGCAGCTTGGAAGGGGGAAAAGATACGCAGTATTTT | CASSLEGGKDTQYF
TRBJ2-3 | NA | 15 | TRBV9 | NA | TGTGCCAGCAGCCCCCGAGGCGGGGACACAGATACGCAGTATTTT | CASSPRGGDTDTQYF
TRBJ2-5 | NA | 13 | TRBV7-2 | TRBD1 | TGTGCCAGCAGCCGTACAGGGGAAGAGACCCAGTACTTC | CASSRTGEETQYF
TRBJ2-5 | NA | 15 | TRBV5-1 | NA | TGCGCCAGCAGCCTGGATCTCGGGTTCCAAGAGACCCAGTACTTC | CASSLDLGFQETQYF
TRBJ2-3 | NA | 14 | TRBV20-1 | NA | TGCAGTGCTAGTAGGGGGGGCAGCACAGATACGCAGTATTTT | CSASRGGSTDTQYF
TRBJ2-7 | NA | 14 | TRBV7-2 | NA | TGTGCCAGCAGCTTAGACAGCGGGTATGGCGAGCAGTACTTC | CASSLDSGYGEQYF
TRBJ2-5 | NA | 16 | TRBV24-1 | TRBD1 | TGTGCCACCAGTGATCCCCTGGGACAGAAAAAAGAGACCCAGTACTTC | CATSDPLGQKKETQYF
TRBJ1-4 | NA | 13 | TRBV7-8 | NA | TGTGCCAGCAGCTTAGACAGAAATGAAAAACTGTTTTTT | CASSLDRNEKLFF
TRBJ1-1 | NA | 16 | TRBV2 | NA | TGTGCCAGCAGTGACCCTCGACAGATTATGAACACTGAAGCTTTCTTT | CASSDPRQIMNTEAFF
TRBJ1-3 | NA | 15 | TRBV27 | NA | TGTGCCAGCAGTCAACAGGATTTCTCTGGAAACACCATATATTTT | CASSQQDFSGNTIYF
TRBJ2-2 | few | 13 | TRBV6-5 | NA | TGTGCCAGAGTTCGGGAGAACACCGGGGAGCTGTTTTTT | CARVRENTGELFF
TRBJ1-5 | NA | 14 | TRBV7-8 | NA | TGTGCCAGCAGCTTAGGTTCGGGAGGACAGCCCCAGCATTTT | CASSLGSGGQPQHF
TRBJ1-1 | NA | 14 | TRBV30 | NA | TGTGCCTGGAGGAGGAGGTCGGTGAACACTGAAGCTTTCTTT | CAWRRRSVNTEAFF
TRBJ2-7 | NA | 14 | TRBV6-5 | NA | TGTGCCAGCAGTTATAATCAGGGTACGGACGAGCAGTACTTC | CASSYNQGTDEQYF
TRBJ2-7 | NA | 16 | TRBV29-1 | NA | TGCAGCGTTGAAGATTTTCTGGACAAAGCATCCTACGAGCAGTACTTC | CSVEDFLDKASYEQYF
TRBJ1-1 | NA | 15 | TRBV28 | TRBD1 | TGTGCCAGCAGTGATACAGGGGGTGCGAACACTGAAGCTTTCTTT | CASSDTGGANTEAFF
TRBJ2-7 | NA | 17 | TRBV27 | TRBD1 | TGTGCCAGCAGTAATGGGGTCACCGGGACAGGATCCTACGAGCAGTACTTC | CASSNGVTGTGSYEQYF
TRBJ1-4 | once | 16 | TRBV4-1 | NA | TGCGCCAGCAGCCAAACGAGGAGCCCCAGAGGTGAAAAACTGTTTTTT | CASSQTRSPRGEKLFF
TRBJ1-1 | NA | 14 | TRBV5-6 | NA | TGTGCCAGCAGCTTGGTTTGGGGGCTCACTGAAGCTTTCTTT | CASSLVWGLTEAFF
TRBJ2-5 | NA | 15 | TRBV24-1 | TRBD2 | TGTGCCACCAGCCTCGGACTAGCGGGAGGGGAGACCCAGTACTTC | CATSLGLAGGETQYF
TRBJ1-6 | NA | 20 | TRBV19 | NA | TGTGCCAGTAACAAAGCCTCTAATACAGGGACGTCCTCCTATAATTCACCCCTCCACTTT | CASNKASNTGTSSYNSPLHF
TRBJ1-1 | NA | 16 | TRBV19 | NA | TGTGCCAGTAGTATAGATCTTGGGGAGCTAAGCACTGAAGCTTTCTTT | CASSIDLGELSTEAFF
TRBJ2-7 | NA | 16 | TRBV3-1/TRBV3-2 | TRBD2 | TGTGCCAGCAGCCACACTAGCGGGGGCTCCTCCTACGAGCAGTACTTC | CASSHTSGGSSYEQYF
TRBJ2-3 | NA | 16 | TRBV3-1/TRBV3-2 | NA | TGTGCCAGCAGCCAACGCACGGGGTCTTCCACAGATACGCAGTATTTT | CASSQRTGSSTDTQYF
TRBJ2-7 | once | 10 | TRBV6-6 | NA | TGTGCCAGCAGTCCCCGGGAGCAGTACTTC | CASSPREQYF
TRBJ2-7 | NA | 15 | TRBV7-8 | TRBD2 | TGTGCCAGCAGCTTAGCCCCGGGACTAGGCTACGAGCAGTACTTC | CASSLAPGLGYEQYF
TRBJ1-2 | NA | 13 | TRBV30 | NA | TGTGCCTGGAGGACAGGAGAGGGATATGGCTACACCTTC | CAWRTGEGYGYTF
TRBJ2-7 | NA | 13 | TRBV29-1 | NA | TGCAGCGTTAACCATCTGAGCTCCTACGAGCAGTACTTC | CSVNHLSSYEQYF
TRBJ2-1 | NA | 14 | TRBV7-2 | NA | TGTGCCAGCAGCCCCATGAACATAAACAATGAGCAGTTCTTC | CASSPMNINNEQFF
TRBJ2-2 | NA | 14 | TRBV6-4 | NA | TGTGCCAGCAGTGAGCTCCCCTCGCGCGGGGAGCTGTTTTTT | CASSELPSRGELFF
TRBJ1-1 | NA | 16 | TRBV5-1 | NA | TGCGCCAGCAGCTTTGGAATAACAGTTTTGATCGATGAAGCTTTCTTT | CASSFGITVLIDEAFF
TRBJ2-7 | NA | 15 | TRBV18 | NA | TGTGCCAGCTCACCACCGGGACTCCTAATGGGCGAGCAGTACTTC | CASSPPGLLMGEQYF